This is a list of T cell receptor beta chains from one sample in a study of control samples from healthy donors and cancer patients. TCRdb keeps only in-frame clones here, not all; method: immunoSEQ multiplex PCR. The sample carries some 150,000 clones, around 95% recorded once. The sequencing sample was made of blood. The source of these receptors is a man between 35 and 55 years old in good health. Each CDR3 is given with its conserved first and last residue. A D gene is named only where the DNA matches it firmly. Clone size, where shown, is once, few, many, or a class for clones that have expanded.

CDR3 protein,CDR3 DNA,V gene,clone size,J gene,D gene
CASSARDRVYNSPLHF,TGTGCCAGCAGTGCTCGGGACAGGGTCTATAATTCACCCCTCCACTTT,TRBV6-4,.,TRBJ1-6,TRBD1
CASSPGSNEKLFF,TGCGCCAGCAGCCCGGGTTCTAATGAAAAACTGTTTTTT,TRBV5-1,once,TRBJ1-4,.
CASMQGTTEAFF,TGTGCCAGCATGCAGGGGACCACTGAAGCTTTCTTT,TRBV6-5,once,TRBJ1-1,.
CASSPSSITYEQYF,TGTGCCAGCAGCCCGTCTTCGATAACCTACGAGCAGTACTTC,TRBV7-9,.,TRBJ2-7,.
CSVEDLRGGSYNEQFF,TGCAGCGTTGAAGATCTCCGGGGGGGATCCTACAATGAGCAGTTCTTC,TRBV29-1,.,TRBJ2-1,TRBD2
CASSSQPDGVGGYTF,TGTGCCAGCAGTTCCCAACCGGACGGTGTGGGGGGCTACACCTTC,TRBV27,.,TRBJ1-2,.
CASSLDLREFNEQFF,TGTGCCAGCAGCTTAGACTTACGCGAGTTTAATGAGCAGTTCTTC,TRBV11-2,.,TRBJ2-1,.
CASSPGDYGYTF,TGCGCCAGCAGCCCGGGAGACTATGGCTACACCTTC,TRBV5-1,.,TRBJ1-2,.
CASSPRQDYEQYF,TGTGCCAGCTCACCCAGGCAGGATTACGAGCAGTACTTC,TRBV18,once,TRBJ2-7,.
CASSTLAGTDTQYF,TGTGCCAGCAGCACCCTAGCGGGCACAGATACGCAGTATTTT,TRBV7-2,.,TRBJ2-3,TRBD2
CASSFHPARAENTEAFF,TGTGCCAGCAGTTTTCACCCCGCGCGGGCCGAGAACACTGAAGCTTTCTTT,TRBV27,.,TRBJ1-1,.
CASSPELGYGYTF,TGTGCCAGCAGCCCGGAGCTTGGCTATGGCTACACCTTC,TRBV6-4,.,TRBJ1-2,.
CASSFLGTEAFF,TGTGCCAGCAGTTTTTTGGGGACTGAAGCTTTCTTT,TRBV12-3/TRBV12-4,once,TRBJ1-1,.
CASSPGWGLTEAFF,TGTGCCAGCAGCCCCGGATGGGGGTTGACTGAAGCTTTCTTT,TRBV14,.,TRBJ1-1,.
CAWTSGHSNSPLHF,TGTGCCTGGACCTCGGGACATTCGAATTCACCCCTCCACTTT,TRBV30,once,TRBJ1-6,.
CASSLDQGFPEAFF,TGTGCCAGCAGCTTGGATCAGGGGTTCCCTGAAGCTTTCTTT,TRBV5-6,.,TRBJ1-1,.
CASSIGSDARYGYTF,TGTGCCAGTAGTATCGGGTCAGACGCTAGGTATGGCTACACCTTC,TRBV19,.,TRBJ1-2,.
CASRSQGIEKLFF,TGTGCCAGCAGGTCCCAGGGAATAGAAAAACTGTTTTTT,TRBV27,few,TRBJ1-4,.
CASSPNGTPNTEAFF,TGTGCCAGCAGCCCTAACGGGACACCGAACACTGAAGCTTTCTTT,TRBV5-5,.,TRBJ1-1,.
CSAVDHNEQFF,TGCAGTGCTGTGGACCACAATGAGCAGTTCTTC,TRBV20-1,.,TRBJ2-1,.
CASSRDRVGSYTF,TGTGCCAGCAGCCGAGACAGGGTGGGGAGCTACACCTTC,TRBV7-9,.,TRBJ1-2,TRBD1
CASSQDRLAGSYEQYF,TGTGCCAGCAGCCAAGATCGGCTAGCGGGGTCCTACGAGCAGTACTTC,TRBV3-1/TRBV3-2,.,TRBJ2-7,TRBD2
CASSWGTVPNEQFF,TGTGCCAGCAGTTGGGGGACAGTTCCGAATGAGCAGTTCTTC,TRBV28,.,TRBJ2-1,TRBD1
CATSDLEDTLNTGELFF,TGTGCCACCAGTGATTTGGAGGACACACTAAACACCGGGGAGCTGTTTTTT,TRBV24-1,.,TRBJ2-2,.
CAWSVYEGGTEAFF,TGTGCCTGGAGTGTTTATGAAGGAGGCACTGAAGCTTTCTTT,TRBV30,.,TRBJ1-1,.
CASSLGESGTEAFF,TGTGCCAGCAGCCTAGGGGAGTCCGGGACTGAAGCTTTCTTT,TRBV28,.,TRBJ1-1,.
CASSYRSSGNTIYF,TGTGCCAGCAGTTACAGGAGCTCTGGAAACACCATATATTTT,TRBV6-2/TRBV6-3,.,TRBJ1-3,.
CASSQDQGQTMNTEAFF,TGCGCCAGCAGCCAAGATCAGGGCCAAACCATGAACACTGAAGCTTTCTTT,TRBV4-1,once,TRBJ1-1,.
CASSMGGTEAFF,TGTGCCAGTAGTATGGGGGGGACTGAAGCTTTCTTT,TRBV19,.,TRBJ1-1,.
CASSLRDTNTEAFF,TGTGCCAGCAGCTTGCGGGACACAAACACTGAAGCTTTCTTT,TRBV5-5,.,TRBJ1-1,.
CASSSAGTGYNEQFF,TGCGCCAGCAGCTCCGCCGGGACAGGGTACAATGAGCAGTTCTTC,TRBV5-1,.,TRBJ2-1,TRBD1
CASSLGPGGTDTQYF,TGTGCCAGCAGCTTAGGACCGGGGGGCACAGATACGCAGTATTTT,TRBV7-6,.,TRBJ2-3,.
CASSASEGGLNSPLHF,TGTGCCAGCAGTGCAAGTGAGGGAGGGCTTAATTCACCCCTCCACTTT,TRBV6-1,.,TRBJ1-6,.
CASSLRGSYEQYF,TGCGCCAGCAGCTTGAGGGGCTCCTACGAGCAGTACTTC,TRBV5-1,.,TRBJ2-7,.
CASSGGVGYEQYF,TGTGCCAGCAGTGGAGGGGTAGGCTACGAGCAGTACTTC,TRBV2,.,TRBJ2-7,.
CASSLTGQGGGYTF,TGTGCCAGCAGCTTAACGGGACAGGGAGGTGGCTACACCTTC,TRBV11-2,.,TRBJ1-2,TRBD1
CASSIIFYSTYEQYF,TGTGCCAGCAGTATAATCTTTTACAGTACCTACGAGCAGTACTTC,TRBV27,.,TRBJ2-7,.
CASSRDRGNTEAFF,TGTGCCAGTAGTAGGGACAGGGGCAACACTGAAGCTTTCTTT,TRBV19,.,TRBJ1-1,TRBD1
CSAWTGSGYTF,TGCAGCGCCTGGACAGGGAGTGGCTACACCTTC,TRBV29-1,.,TRBJ1-2,TRBD1
CASSEGAATNEKLFF,TGCGCCAGCAGTGAGGGGGCCGCGACTAATGAAAAACTGTTTTTT,TRBV10-2,.,TRBJ1-4,.
CASQFRGQGFYEQYF,TGTGCCAGTCAGTTTAGGGGACAGGGGTTCTACGAGCAGTACTTC,TRBV27,.,TRBJ2-7,TRBD1
CASRQPGHEAFF,TGTGCCAGCAGACAACCCGGACATGAAGCTTTCTTT,TRBV27,.,TRBJ1-1,.
CATSSGGGYEQYF,TGTGCCACCAGTTCGGGGGGCGGCTACGAGCAGTACTTC,TRBV24-1,.,TRBJ2-7,.
CASRPTGRGNYGYTF,TGTGCCAGCAGACCGACAGGGAGAGGTAACTATGGCTACACCTTC,TRBV28,.,TRBJ1-2,TRBD1
CASSLQAGTYSNQPQHF,TGTGCCAGCAGCTTGCAGGCCGGGACGTATAGCAATCAGCCCCAGCATTTT,TRBV5-5,.,TRBJ1-5,.
CASSFQGKETQYF,TGTGCCAGCAGCTTTCAGGGAAAAGAGACCCAGTACTTC,TRBV11-2,.,TRBJ2-5,.
CSAKDRDDTEAFF,TGCAGCGCCAAGGACAGGGACGACACTGAAGCTTTCTTT,TRBV29-1,.,TRBJ1-1,TRBD1